The 21 T cell receptor beta chains below were found in one sample sequenced in a study of blood T cell repertoires in COVID-19. Using immunoSEQ multiplex PCR, the repertoire was profiled, and TCRdb retains in-frame clones only, with some absent. This sample has fewer than 400,000 clones; about 88% occur once, and the top ten carry 3%. The sequenced sample consisted of peripheral blood. The source is a human donor in a cohort sampled during active COVID-19.

The chain combines TRBV28 with TRBJ1-3, with 7 bases lining up with TRBD1. The germline gives CDR1 MDHEN, CDR2 SYDVKM. Unmatched junction bases numbered 12, after V lost 3 bases and J lost 1 base. This CDR3 region has 18 residues. CDR3 nucleotides: TGTGCCAGCAGTTTTACAGGGGCCAGGGAGCAATCTGGAAACACCATATATTTT. It is translated as CASSFTGAREQSGNTIYF.

The J gene is TRBJ2-7, the V gene TRBV25-1, with TRBD2 identical over 8 bases. With 3 bases clipped from V and 1 base from J, the junction kept 8 bases outside the gene matches. CDR3 length: 16 amino acids. Per the germline V gene, CDR1 is MGHDK and CDR2 is SYGVNS. The CDR3 loop is CASSDRSGSASYEQYF. The CDR3 DNA is TGTGCCAGCAGTGACAGGAGCGGGAGCGCTTCCTACGAGCAGTACTTC.

The chain joins TRBV3-1 (or the pseudogene TRBV3-2) to TRBJ1-3, with D uncertain. CDR1 is LGHDT, CDR2 YNNKEL, per germline (reference sequence). The V gene lost 4 bases and the J gene lost 4 bases, with 5 bases spanning the gap. The CDR3 contains 12 residues. The chain's CDR3 is CASSPAGNTIYF. The CDR3 DNA sequence: TGTGCCAGCAGCCCCGCGGGAAACACCATATATTTT.

This clone was recorded a few times. This chain connects TRBV7-3 to TRBJ2-4; 8 bases align to TRBD1. CDR1 is SGHTA, CDR2 FQGTGA, per germline. This CDR3 has 15 amino acids. Trimming removed 8 bases from V and 4 bases from J; junction bases left unmatched: 10. The CDR3 DNA reads TGTGCCAGCGGAGTACTGGGACAGGAGAAAAACATTCAGTACTTC. Protein sequence: CASGVLGQEKNIQYF.

This clone was counted between two and nine times. This CDR3 reads CASRRGAGANTGELFF. The CDR3 bases are TGTGCCAGCAGGCGTGGTGCGGGAGCAAACACCGGGGAGCTGTTTTTT. The chain joins TRBV28 to TRBJ2-2, with 7 bases fitting TRBD2. After removal of 6 bases from V and 2 bases from J, the junction contained 9 bases not matched to a gene. This CDR3 has 16 residues. Per the germline V gene, CDR1 is MDHEN and CDR2 is SYDVKM. The full variable domain, with the rest looked up from reference TRBV28 and TRBJ2-2, is DVKVTQSSRYLVKRTGEKVFLECVQDMDHENMFWYRQDPGLGLRLIYFSYDVKMKEKGDIPEGYSVSREKKERFSLILESASTNQTSMYLCASRRGAGANTGELFFGEGSRLTVL.

The V and J genes are TRBV7-2 and TRBJ2-7; D is perhaps TRBD1 (7 bases). The germline gives CDR1 SGHTA, CDR2 FQGNSA. The CDR3 consists of 14 residues. With 2 bases removed from V and 7 bases from J, the gap between germline ends came to 15 bases. CDR3 in amino acids: CASSLRRPGGEQYF. The CDR3 DNA follows: TGTGCCAGCAGCTTACGTCGGCCAGGGGGGGAGCAGTACTTC.

The genes are TRBV19 and TRBJ1-2; D is perhaps TRBD1 (6 bases). V lost 1 base and J lost 7, with 16 bases in between. Germline CDR1 and CDR2: LNHDA and SQIVND (reference sequence). The length of the CDR3 is 15 residues. The CDR3 loop is CASSIGQEKGVGYTF. CDR3 nucleotide sequence: TGTGCCAGTAGTATAGGACAGGAGAAGGGCGTTGGCTACACCTTC.

V and J are TRBV30 and TRBJ1-1, with a tentative D call TRBD1 (5 bases). This CDR3 has 11 amino acids. Germline V gene sequence: CDR1 GTSNPN, CDR2 SVGIG (reference sequence). Trimming stripped 3 bases from V and 10 bases from J, with 12 bases between. For the CDR3, the DNA is TGTGCCTGGAGGGGGGGGTTTGGAGCTTTCTTT. Translated: CAWRGGFGAFF.

This sequence joins TRBV5-6 and TRBJ2-3, with 13 bases aligning to TRBD2. This CDR3 has 16 residues. Germline trimming cut 4 bases from V and 4 bases from J; bases unmatched to any gene: 6. Germline CDR1 reads SGHDT; CDR2 reads YYEEEE. The CDR3 DNA is TGTGCCAGCAGCCCAGCACTAGCGGGGGGGGCAGATACGCAGTATTTT. Its protein product is CASSPALAGGADTQYF.

As for this clone: Within the sample, other DNA sequences also encode this same CDR3. The CDR3, as DNA: TGTGCCAGCAGCGTAGGGGGGGAACCTGGAAACACCATATATTTT. Protein sequence: CASSVGGEPGNTIYF. V usage is TRBV9 and J usage is TRBJ1-3, with D perhaps matching TRBD1 (5 bases). The CDR3 covers 15 residues. Germline CDR1 SGDLS, CDR2 YYNGEE. The germline V and J ends were trimmed by 0 bases and 2 bases, with 9 bases remaining between them.

The chain joins TRBV5-1 to TRBJ1-1, with 7 bases identical to TRBD1. V gave up 3 bases and J gave up 3 bases; unmatched junction bases: 5. Per germline, CDR1 SGHRS and CDR2 YFSETQ. The length of the CDR3 is 14 residues. CDR3 bases: TGCGCCAGCAGCTCCCCGGGACAGTACACTGAAGCTTTCTTT. It specifies CASSSPGQYTEAFF.

V is TRBV7-2 and J is TRBJ2-1; 8 bases match TRBD2. V dropped 2 bases and J dropped 3; count of bases not matched to a gene: 3. The CDR3 is 15 residues long. The germline V gene encodes CDR1 SGHTA and CDR2 FQGNSA. CDR3 coding DNA: TGTGCCAGCAGCTTAACGGGAGGGGTCTACAATGAGCAGTTCTTC. Its translation: CASSLTGGVYNEQFF.

The table lists this clone with a count of one. The chain uses TRBV5-5 and TRBJ1-4; D is uncertain. Trimming removed 2 bases at V and 3 bases at J, with 8 bases between. CDR3 length: 14 amino acids. Germline V CDR1 and CDR2: SGHKS, YYEKEE (reference sequence). The CDR3 region has the DNA TGTGCCAGCAGCTTTCAGGCACCTAATGAAAAACTGTTTTTT. This translates into CASSFQAPNEKLFF.

The rearrangement joins TRBV2 to TRBJ1-2; 7 nucleotides line up with TRBD1. V dropped 7 bases and J dropped 2; count of bases not matched to a gene: 13. Per the germline V gene, CDR1 is SNHLY and CDR2 is FYNNEI. The CDR3 is 16 residues long. The CDR3 sequence: CASKNTRQGLNYGYTF. The CDR3 region has the DNA TGTGCCAGCAAAAACACTCGACAGGGTTTAAACTATGGCTACACCTTC.

This chain links TRBV5-6 with TRBJ2-5, with 8 bases lining up with TRBD2. The germline V gene has CDR1 SGHDT and CDR2 YYEEEE. Losses at the gene ends were 0 bases for V and 2 bases for J; bases not matched to a gene: 12. The CDR3 is 18 amino acids. The CDR3 nucleotides are TGTGCCAGCAGCTTGGTCAAAGGATCGGGGACTAGACAAGAGACCCAGTACTTC. Amino acid sequence: CASSLVKGSGTRQETQYF.

The rearrangement joins TRBV5-1 to TRBJ2-7, with D possibly TRBD2 on 6 matching bases. CDR1 SGHRS and CDR2 YFSETQ come from the germline V gene. Between the trimmed V and J ends, which lost 4 bases and 6 bases, there was a span of 14 bases. The CDR3 spans 13 residues. CDR3 amino acids: CASSRRGEVEQYF. In nucleotides, the CDR3 is TGCGCCAGCAGCCGCCGAGGGGAGGTCGAGCAGTACTTC. Full variable domain (rest looked up from reference TRBV5-1 and TRBJ2-7): KAGVTQTPRYLIKTRGQQVTLSCSPISGHRSVSWYQQTPGQGLQFLFEYFSETQRNKGNFPGRFSGRQFSNSRSEMNVSTLELGDSALYLCASSRRGEVEQYFGPGTRLTVT.

This chain connects TRBV6-5 to TRBJ2-3; no clear D. The CDR3 covers 14 residues. In germline, CDR1 is MNHEY, CDR2 SVGAGI. Trimming stripped 10 bases from V and 2 bases from J, with 16 bases between. The CDR3 region has the DNA TGTGCCACGCGCCCGATCTCCTACACAGATACGCAGTATTTT. This codes for CATRPISYTDTQYF.

The chain is built from TRBV18 and TRBJ1-1; TRBD1 agrees at 8 bases. V shed 6 bases and J 5 bases; nucleotides not matched to a gene: 8. Germline loops: CDR1 KGHSH, CDR2 LQKENI. The CDR3 sequence is 14 residues long. The CDR3 nucleotides read TGTGCCAGCTCCCTCCAGGGGGCGCAAACTGAAGCTTTCTTT. This sequence encodes CASSLQGAQTEAFF.

This clone was seen just once. The V and J genes are TRBV25-1 and TRBJ1-1, with D tentatively TRBD1 (5 bases). With 3 bases removed from V and 10 bases from J, the gap between germline ends came to 18 bases. The CDR3 length is 14 residues. Germline V CDR1 and CDR2: MGHDK, SYGVNS. The CDR3 protein is CASSDPKGLKRAFF. CDR3 DNA sequence: TGTGCCAGCAGTGATCCGAAGGGGCTGAAACGAGCTTTCTTT.

J is TRBJ1-5 and V is TRBV19; possible D gene TRBD1, 5 bases. V was cut by 0 bases and J by 7 bases, with 13 bases left in between. The germline gives CDR1 LNHDA, CDR2 SQIVND (reference sequence). This CDR3 is 15 amino acids long. CDR3 nucleotides: TGTGCCAGTAGTATAGATCAGCAGGGTCACCAGCCCCAGCATTTT. Protein product: CASSIDQQGHQPQHF.

V is TRBV24-1 and J is TRBJ1-2; D perhaps matches TRBD1 (6 bases). Germline values: CDR1 KGHDR, CDR2 SFDVKD. This CDR3 is 14 amino acids long. Deletions cut 8 bases from V and 8 bases from J, with 20 bases between. The CDR3 sequence: CATTRGRSGEGYTF. In DNA form, the CDR3 reads TGTGCCACCACCCGGGGCAGGTCAGGGGAAGGCTACACCTTC.